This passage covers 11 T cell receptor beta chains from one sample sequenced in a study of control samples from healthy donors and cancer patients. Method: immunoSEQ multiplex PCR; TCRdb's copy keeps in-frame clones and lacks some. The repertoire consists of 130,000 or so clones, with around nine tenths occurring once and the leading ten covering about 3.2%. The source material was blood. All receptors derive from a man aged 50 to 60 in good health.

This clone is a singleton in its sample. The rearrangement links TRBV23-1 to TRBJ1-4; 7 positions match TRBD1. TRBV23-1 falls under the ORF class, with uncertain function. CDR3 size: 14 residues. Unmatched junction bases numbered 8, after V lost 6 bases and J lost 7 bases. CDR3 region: CASRTKGGGEKLFF. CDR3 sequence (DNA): TGCGCCAGCAGAACGAAAGGGGGCGGTGAAAAACTGTTTTTT.

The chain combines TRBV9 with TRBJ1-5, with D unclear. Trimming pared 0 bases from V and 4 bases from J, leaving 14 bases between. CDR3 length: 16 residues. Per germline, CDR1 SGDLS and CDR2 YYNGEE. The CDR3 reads CASSVGPGQPNQPQHF. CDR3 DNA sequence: TGTGCCAGCAGCGTAGGCCCTGGGCAGCCAAATCAGCCCCAGCATTTT.

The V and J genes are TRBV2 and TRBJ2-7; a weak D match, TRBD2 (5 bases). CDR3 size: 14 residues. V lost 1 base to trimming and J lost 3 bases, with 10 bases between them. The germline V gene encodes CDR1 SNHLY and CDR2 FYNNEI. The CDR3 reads CASSEDSGFYEQYF. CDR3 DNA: TGTGCCAGCAGTGAAGATTCGGGATTCTACGAGCAGTACTTC.

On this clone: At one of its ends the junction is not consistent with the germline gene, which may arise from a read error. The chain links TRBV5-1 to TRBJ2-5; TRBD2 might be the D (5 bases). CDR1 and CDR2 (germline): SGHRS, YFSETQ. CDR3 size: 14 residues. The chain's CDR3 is CASSLGGSKEAQYF. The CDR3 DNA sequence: TGCGCCAGCAGCTTGGGAGGGTCAAAAGAGGCCCAGTACTTC.

The CDR3 region has the DNA TGTGCCAGCAGGGATCTGACAGGTCAAGAGACCCAGTACTTC. Protein: CASRDLTGQETQYF. J is TRBJ2-5 and V is TRBV5-6; tentative D call: TRBD1 (6 bases). The CDR3 extends over 14 amino acids. V was shortened by 5 bases and J by 2 bases, with 13 bases between the two germline ends. Germline V CDR1 and CDR2: SGHDT, YYEEEE.

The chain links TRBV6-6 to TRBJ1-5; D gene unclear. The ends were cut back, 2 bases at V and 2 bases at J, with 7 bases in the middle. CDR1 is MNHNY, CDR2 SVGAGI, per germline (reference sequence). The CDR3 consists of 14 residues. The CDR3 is CASSYQQGNQPQHF. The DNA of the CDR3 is TGTGCCAGCAGTTACCAGCAGGGCAATCAGCCCCAGCATTTT.

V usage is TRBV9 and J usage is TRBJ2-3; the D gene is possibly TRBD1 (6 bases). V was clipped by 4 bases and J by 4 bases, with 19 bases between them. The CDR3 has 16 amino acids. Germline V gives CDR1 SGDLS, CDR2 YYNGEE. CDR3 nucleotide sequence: TGTGCCAGCAGCCCAACAGGGTCCTTATATGCAGATACGCAGTATTTT. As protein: CASSPTGSLYADTQYF. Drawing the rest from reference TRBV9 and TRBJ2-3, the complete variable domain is DSGVTQTPKHLITATGQRVTLRCSPRSGDLSVYWYQQSLDQGLQFLIQYYNGEERAKGNILERFSAQQFPDLHSELNLSSLELGDSALYFCASSPTGSLYADTQYFGPGTRLTVL.

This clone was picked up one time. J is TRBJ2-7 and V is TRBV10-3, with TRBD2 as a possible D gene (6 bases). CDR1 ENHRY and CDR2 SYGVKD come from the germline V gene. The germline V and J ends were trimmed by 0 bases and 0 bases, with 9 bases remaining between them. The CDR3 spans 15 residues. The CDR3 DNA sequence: TGTGCCATCAGTGAGTCGGAGGGGAGCTCCTACGAGCAGTACTTC. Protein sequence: CAISESEGSSYEQYF.

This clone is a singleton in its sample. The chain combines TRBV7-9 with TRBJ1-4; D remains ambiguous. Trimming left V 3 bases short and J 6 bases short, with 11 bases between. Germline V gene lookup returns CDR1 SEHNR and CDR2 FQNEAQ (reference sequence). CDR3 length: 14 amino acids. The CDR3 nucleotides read TGTGCCAGCAGCTTCCAGGAACTCCATGAAAAACTGTTTTTT. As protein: CASSFQELHEKLFF.

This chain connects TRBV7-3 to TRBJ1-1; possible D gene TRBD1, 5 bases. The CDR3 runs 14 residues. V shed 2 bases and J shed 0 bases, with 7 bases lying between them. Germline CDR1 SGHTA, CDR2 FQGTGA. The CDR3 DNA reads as TGTGCCAGCAGCTTAGGGGGTCTGAACACTGAAGCTTTCTTT. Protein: CASSLGGLNTEAFF.

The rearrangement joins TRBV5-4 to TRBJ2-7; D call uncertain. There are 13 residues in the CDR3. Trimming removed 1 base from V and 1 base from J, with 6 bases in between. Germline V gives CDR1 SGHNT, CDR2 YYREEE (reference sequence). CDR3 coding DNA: TGTGCCAGCAGCTTGAAGGGTTCCTACGAGCAGTACTTC. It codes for CASSLKGSYEQYF.